The present T cell receptor beta chain was sequenced within a study of cytomegalovirus exposure and HLA in healthy donors. Across the study: It was reported in a later analysis that the approximately 120 validation repertoires used the same platform as the roughly 670 first-cohort repertoires.

With respect to this clone: Antigen: not known.

V shed 1 base and J 5 bases; nucleotides not matched to a gene: 6. From germline, CDR1 is SGHTA and CDR2 FQGNSA. The CDR3 contains 17 residues. The table came from immunoSEQ multiplex PCR; TCRdb's copy has only in-frame clones and leaves some out. Of about 120,000 clones listed, about 96% are singletons. The donors were part of the validation cohort of roughly 110 subjects. That cohort was separate from the first cohort, which comprised 500 to 700 subjects. Study-wide results and caveats: Rare TCR sequences predominated, though certain public TCRs were found in many donors. According to a subsequent analysis, TCR clusters from the first cohort were inclined to appear together in the roughly 120 validation repertoires.

The sequencing sample was made of PBMCs. This chain joins TRBV7-2 and TRBJ2-5, with 14 bases aligning to TRBD2. The receptor comes from a man aged 18 to 35 in good health and CMV-seronegative. The CDR3 DNA follows: TGTGCCAGCAGCTTAGGAGGACTAGCGGGAGGCGCGGAGACCCAGTACTTC. Translating gives CASSLGGLAGGAETQYF.